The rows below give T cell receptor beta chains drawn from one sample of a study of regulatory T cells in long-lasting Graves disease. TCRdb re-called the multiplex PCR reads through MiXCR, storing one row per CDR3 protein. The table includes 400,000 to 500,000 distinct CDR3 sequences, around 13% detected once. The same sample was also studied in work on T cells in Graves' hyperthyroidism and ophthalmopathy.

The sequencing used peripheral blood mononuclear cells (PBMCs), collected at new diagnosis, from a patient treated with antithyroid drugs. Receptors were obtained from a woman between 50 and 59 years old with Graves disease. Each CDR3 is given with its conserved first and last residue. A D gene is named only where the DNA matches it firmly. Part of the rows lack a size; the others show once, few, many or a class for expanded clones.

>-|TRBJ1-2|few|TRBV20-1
TGCAGTGCTAGAGATAGCAGGAAGGGGAAGTCTGGCTACACCTTC
CSARDSRKGKSGYTF
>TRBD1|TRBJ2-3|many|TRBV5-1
TGCGCCAGCAGCTTTCAAGGGACAGGGCCGGGCACAGATACGCAGTATTTT
CASSFQGTGPGTDTQYF
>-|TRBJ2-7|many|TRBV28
TGTGCCAGCAGTCCCCCCCTGGGGGTAGCGTACGAGCAGTACTTC
CASSPPLGVAYEQYF
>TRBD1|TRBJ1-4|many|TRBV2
TGTGCCAGCAGGCGACCTCAGGGGGAGAATGAAAAACTGTTTTTT
CASRRPQGENEKLFF
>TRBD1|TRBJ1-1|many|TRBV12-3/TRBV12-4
TGTGCCAGCACCAGGACAGGGGCCTCCTTCACTGAAGCTTTCTTT
CASTRTGASFTEAFF
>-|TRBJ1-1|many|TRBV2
TGTGCCAGCTCGAGGGGGTGGGCGTTCACTGAAGCTTTCTTT
CASSRGWAFTEAFF
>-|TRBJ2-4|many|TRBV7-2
TGTGCCAGCAGTCCCCGATTGGGGGAAAACATTCAGTACTTC
CASSPRLGENIQYF
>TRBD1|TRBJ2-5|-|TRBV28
TGTGCCAGCAGCAAGACGGGACAGGGGTTCGTCTGGCAAGAGACCCAGTACTTC
CASSKTGQGFVWQETQYF
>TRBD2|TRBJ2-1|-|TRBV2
TGTGCCAGCCTACTAGCGGGGTTGAACAATGAGCAGTTCTTC
CASLLAGLNNEQFF
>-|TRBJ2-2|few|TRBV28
TGTGCCAGCAGTTTCCCGGGAGCGGGTGAAGGGCTTCTAACCGGGGAGCTGTTTTTT
CASSFPGAGEGLLTGELFF
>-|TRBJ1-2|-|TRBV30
TGTGCCACGGACGCCCTCGCTTATGGCTACACCTTC
CATDALAYGYTF
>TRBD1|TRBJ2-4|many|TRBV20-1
TGCAGTGCAGGGACAGGGAGGAACATTCAGTACTTC
CSAGTGRNIQYF
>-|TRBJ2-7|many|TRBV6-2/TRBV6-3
TGTGCCAGCAGTGAACTGGCTCCAGGGTCCTACGAGCAGTACTTC
CASSELAPGSYEQYF
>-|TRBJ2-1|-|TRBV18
TGTGCCAGCTCACCCCTCTCTCTAAACAATGAGCAGTTCTTC
CASSPLSLNNEQFF
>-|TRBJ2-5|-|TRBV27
TGTGCCAGCACCGGCAGGGGTATGGAGACCCAGTACTTC
CASTGRGMETQYF
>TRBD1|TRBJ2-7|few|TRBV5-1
TGCGCCAGCAGCTTGTCAGGGGGCATCGAGCAGTACTTC
CASSLSGGIEQYF
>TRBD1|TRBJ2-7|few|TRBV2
TGTGCCAGTGACCTCGGGACAGGAGCCTACGAGCAGTACTTC
CASDLGTGAYEQYF
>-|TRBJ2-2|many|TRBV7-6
TGTGCCGCGGGGGAGACAGGGGACACCGGGGAGCTGTTTTTT
CAAGETGDTGELFF
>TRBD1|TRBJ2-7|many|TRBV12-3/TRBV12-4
TGTGCCAGCAGTCTTAATACCGGGACAGCAGCCTACGAGCAGTACTTC
CASSLNTGTAAYEQYF
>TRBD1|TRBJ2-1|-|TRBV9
TGTGCCAGCAGCGTAGACAGGGGAGCCCACAATGAGCAGTTCTTC
CASSVDRGAHNEQFF
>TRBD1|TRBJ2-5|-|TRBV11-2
TGTGCCAGCGGCTTATCGGACAGGGGAGAGACCCAGTACTTC
CASGLSDRGETQYF
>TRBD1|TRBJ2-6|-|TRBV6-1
TGTGCCAGCGGGGACAGGGGTGTCGGTGGGGCCAACGTCCTGACTTTC
CASGDRGVGGANVLTF
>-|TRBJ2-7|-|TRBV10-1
TGCGCCCGAGGGGACATCGAGCAGTACTTC
CARGDIEQYF
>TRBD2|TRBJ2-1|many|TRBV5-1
TGCGCCAGCAGCTTACCTAGCGGGGGTACGGGTGAGCAGTTCTTC
CASSLPSGGTGEQFF
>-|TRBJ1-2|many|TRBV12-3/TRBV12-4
TGTGCCAGCAGCCCAGGTGGGGGGCGGAATAGTGGCTACACCTTC
CASSPGGGRNSGYTF
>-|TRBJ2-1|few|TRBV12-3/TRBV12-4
TGTGCCAGCATTCCGGGAGCCTACAATGAGCAGTTCTTC
CASIPGAYNEQFF
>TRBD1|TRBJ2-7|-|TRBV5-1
TGCGCCAGCACTCGGGACAGGGGGACCCACGAGCAGTACTTC
CASTRDRGTHEQYF
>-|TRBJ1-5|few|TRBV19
TGTGCCAGTAGGGGACGATCCGATAGCAATCAGCCCCAGCATTTT
CASRGRSDSNQPQHF
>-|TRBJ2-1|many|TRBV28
TGTGCCAGCACCTCCTCAGGGCTAGCGCCGTTCTTC
CASTSSGLAPFF
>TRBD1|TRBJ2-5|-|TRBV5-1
TGCGCCAGCAGCACAACAGGGACAGGGGGAGGGGCCCAGTACTTC
CASSTTGTGGGAQYF
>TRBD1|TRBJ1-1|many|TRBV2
TGTGCCAGCAGCCTGGGACAGGGACCCACTGAAGCTTTCTTT
CASSLGQGPTEAFF
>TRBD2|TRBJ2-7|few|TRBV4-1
TGCGCCAGCAGCCAAGTGCTAGCGGGAGACATAGCCTACGAGCAGTACTTC
CASSQVLAGDIAYEQYF
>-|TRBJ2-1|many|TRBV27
TGTGCCAGCAGTAGCCATGAGAGGGCACACAATGAGCAGTTCTTC
CASSSHERAHNEQFF
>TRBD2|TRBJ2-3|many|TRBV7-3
TGTGCCAGCAGTGGCGGGAGCTGGGGCGCAGATACGCAGTATTTT
CASSGGSWGADTQYF
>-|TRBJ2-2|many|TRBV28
TGTGCCAGCATTTCCCGGCTCCTCAACACCGGGGAGCTGTTTTTT
CASISRLLNTGELFF
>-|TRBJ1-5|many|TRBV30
TGTGCCTGGGCCCAAGATAGCAATCAGCCCCAGCATTTT
CAWAQDSNQPQHF
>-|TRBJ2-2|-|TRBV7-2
TGTGCCAGCAGCTTAGATTGGCCGACCGGGGAGCTGTTTTTT
CASSLDWPTGELFF
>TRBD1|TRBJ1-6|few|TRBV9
TGTGCCAGCAGCCCGCAGGGGGCTATGGATTCACCCCTCCACTTT
CASSPQGAMDSPLHF
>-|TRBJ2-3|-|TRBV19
TGTGCCAGTAGAGGCAGGGCCACACCTCAGGGGAGCGTCACAGATACGCAGTATTTT
CASRGRATPQGSVTDTQYF
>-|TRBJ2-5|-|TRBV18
TGTGCCAGCTCACCACCGTCCAGCCAAGAGACCCAGTACTTC
CASSPPSSQETQYF
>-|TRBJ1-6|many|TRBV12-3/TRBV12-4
TGTGCCAGCAGTTTTATTGCGTTGCCAGGGGTTCATAATTCACCCCTCCACTTT
CASSFIALPGVHNSPLHF
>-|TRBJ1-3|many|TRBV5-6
TGTGCCAGCAGCTTGGGAGGTGGTTATGGAAACACCATATATTTT
CASSLGGGYGNTIYF
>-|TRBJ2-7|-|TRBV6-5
TGTGCCAGCAGTTACTCTGGGTCTGGATACGAGCAGTACTTC
CASSYSGSGYEQYF